Listed below are T cell receptor beta chains from one sample, sequenced in a study of blood T cell repertoires in COVID-19. Using immunoSEQ multiplex PCR, the repertoire was profiled, and TCRdb retains in-frame clones only, with some absent. The repertoire has 130,000 to 150,000 clones, about 87% of them found once; the top ten carry 8.6%. The sample comprised peripheral blood. The receptors originated from a woman aged 45-65 years with active or convalescent COVID-19. Both conserved end residues are part of each CDR3. Fields, in order: J gene, V gene, D gene, CDR3 protein. The D gene is left open where the match is weak.

J: TRBJ1-1
V: TRBV6-4
D: -
CDR3: CASSANSYTEAFF

J: TRBJ2-5
V: TRBV11-2
D: TRBD2
CDR3: CASSSGGRGQETQYF

J: TRBJ2-7
V: TRBV9
D: -
CDR3: CASSPAQVFSYEQYF

J: TRBJ2-2
V: TRBV19
D: -
CDR3: CASTLSATNTGELFF

J: TRBJ2-7
V: TRBV27
D: TRBD2
CDR3: CAPLKASGGPVGYEQYF

J: TRBJ2-1
V: TRBV4-1
D: TRBD2
CDR3: CASSPGLAVSYNEQFF

J: TRBJ2-2
V: TRBV6-5
D: TRBD1
CDR3: CASRRTGENTGELFF

J: TRBJ2-5
V: TRBV5-4
D: TRBD1
CDR3: CASSPGQGPLTQATQYF

J: TRBJ2-7
V: TRBV27
D: -
CDR3: CASSLQFIVGGEQYF

J: TRBJ1-2
V: TRBV12-3/TRBV12-4
D: -
CDR3: CASSDSVYGYTF

J: TRBJ2-1
V: TRBV9
D: -
CDR3: CASSALDPTYNEQFF

J: TRBJ1-1
V: TRBV5-1
D: TRBD1
CDR3: CASSRYRQGASTEAFF

J: TRBJ1-2
V: TRBV7-3
D: TRBD1
CDR3: CASSYHRTGVYGYTF

J: TRBJ1-4
V: TRBV18
D: TRBD1
CDR3: CASSPQGTGRKDEKLFF

J: TRBJ2-2
V: TRBV2
D: TRBD2
CDR3: CATGRQELIINTGELFF

J: TRBJ2-2
V: TRBV11-2
D: TRBD1
CDR3: CASSPRTGGANTGELFF

J: TRBJ1-3
V: TRBV28
D: -
CDR3: CAPRPGDTGNTIYF

J: TRBJ2-3
V: TRBV6-2/TRBV6-3
D: TRBD2
CDR3: CASSYSASGGLTDTQYF

J: TRBJ2-7
V: TRBV27
D: TRBD2
CDR3: CASSSRMMGLDINEQYF

J: TRBJ2-7
V: TRBV20-1
D: TRBD1
CDR3: CSGRTGSEQYF

J: TRBJ1-1
V: TRBV9
D: TRBD1
CDR3: CASSVTGLLGTEAFF